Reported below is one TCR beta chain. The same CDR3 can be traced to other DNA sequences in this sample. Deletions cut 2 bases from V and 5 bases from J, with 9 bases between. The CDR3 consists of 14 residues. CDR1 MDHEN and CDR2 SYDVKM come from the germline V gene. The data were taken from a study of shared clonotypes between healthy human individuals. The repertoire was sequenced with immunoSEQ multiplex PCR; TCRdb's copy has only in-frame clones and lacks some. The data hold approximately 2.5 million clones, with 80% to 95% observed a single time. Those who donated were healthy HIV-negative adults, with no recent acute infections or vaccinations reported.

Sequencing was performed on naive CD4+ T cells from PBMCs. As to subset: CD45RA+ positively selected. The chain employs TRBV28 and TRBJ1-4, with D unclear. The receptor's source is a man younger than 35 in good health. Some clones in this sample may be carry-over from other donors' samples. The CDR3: CASSLGQTNEKLFF. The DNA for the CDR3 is TGTGCCAGCAGTTTAGGGCAGACCAATGAAAAACTGTTTTTT. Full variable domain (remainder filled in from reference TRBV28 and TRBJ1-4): DVKVTQSSRYLVKRTGEKVFLECVQDMDHENMFWYRQDPGLGLRLIYFSYDVKMKEKGDIPEGYSVSREKKERFSLILESASTNQTSMYLCASSLGQTNEKLFFGSGTQLSVL.